This T cell receptor beta chain was captured in a study of preoperative IRX-2 immunotherapy in early breast cancer. V shed 7 bases and J 1 base; nucleotides not matched to a gene: 5. The CDR3 runs 15 residues. Germline loops: CDR1 ENHRY, CDR2 SYGVKD. Clones were sequenced by immunoSEQ multiplex PCR, and TCRdb holds only the in-frame ones, with some missing. The sample has approximately 24,000 clones, around 89% seen once; the top ten hold 9% to 10%. Sample treatment: preoperative locoregional IRX-2 cytokine immunotherapy. Samples came from a phase Ib trial of preoperative locoregional IRX-2 cytokine immunotherapy.

The material was tumor tissue, obtained after IRX-2 immunotherapy. This clonotype originated in a human donor with breast cancer. The chain employs TRBV10-3 and TRBJ1-1; 11 bases are a match to TRBD1. The CDR3 DNA follows: TGTGCCATCACCGCGGACAGGGGGCAGAACACTGAAGCTTTCTTT. Encoded protein: CAITADRGQNTEAFF.